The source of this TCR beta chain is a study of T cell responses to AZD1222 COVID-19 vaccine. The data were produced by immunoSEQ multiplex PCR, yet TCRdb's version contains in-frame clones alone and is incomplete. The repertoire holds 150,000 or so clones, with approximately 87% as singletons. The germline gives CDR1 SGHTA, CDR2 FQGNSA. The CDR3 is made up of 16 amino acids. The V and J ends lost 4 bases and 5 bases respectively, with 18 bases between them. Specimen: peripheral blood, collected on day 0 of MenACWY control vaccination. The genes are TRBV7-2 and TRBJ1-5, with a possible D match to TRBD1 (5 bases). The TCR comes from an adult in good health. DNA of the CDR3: TGTGCCAGCAGCTCTCAGGCGAGGGGCGGTGATCAGCCCCAGCATTTT. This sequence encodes CASSSQARGGDQPQHF.